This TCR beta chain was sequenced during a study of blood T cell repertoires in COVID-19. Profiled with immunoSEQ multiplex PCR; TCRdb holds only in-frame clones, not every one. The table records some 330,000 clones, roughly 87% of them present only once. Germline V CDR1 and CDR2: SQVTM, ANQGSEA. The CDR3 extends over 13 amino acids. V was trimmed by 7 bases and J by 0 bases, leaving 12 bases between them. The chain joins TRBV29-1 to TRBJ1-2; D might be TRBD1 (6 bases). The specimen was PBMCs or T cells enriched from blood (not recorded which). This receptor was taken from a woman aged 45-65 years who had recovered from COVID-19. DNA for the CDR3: TGCAGCGCCCTCAGGGGCGCTAACTATGGCTACACCTTC. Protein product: CSALRGANYGYTF.